What follows is one T cell receptor (beta chain) and its context. The data are from a study of OX40 agonist ivuxolimab in advanced cancers. Study information: Intravenous ivuxolimab at 0.01 to 10 mg/kg was given to patients every 2 weeks. Two patients with cutaneous melanoma and one with hepatocellular carcinoma, three in total, showed partial responses.

Profiling relied on immunoSEQ multiplex PCR, and the TCRdb table lists in-frame clones only, not all of them. The sample records around 56,000 clones, around 82% being singletons. Germline V gene data show CDR1 as MNHNY and CDR2 as SVGAGI (reference sequence). CDR3 length: 12 amino acids. V lost 5 bases, J lost 4 bases, and 9 bases lay in between. V is TRBV6-6 and J is TRBJ2-7, with D perhaps matching TRBD1 (5 bases). The clonotype originates from an adult with an advanced solid tumor such as melanoma, head and neck, liver or kidney cancer. The input for sequencing was CD4+ or CD8+ T cells sorted from blood, taken in a trial of the OX40 agonist ivuxolimab. The CDR3 bases are TGTGCCAGCAGTACCTCAGGGTACGAGCAGTACTTC. As protein: CASSTSGYEQYF.